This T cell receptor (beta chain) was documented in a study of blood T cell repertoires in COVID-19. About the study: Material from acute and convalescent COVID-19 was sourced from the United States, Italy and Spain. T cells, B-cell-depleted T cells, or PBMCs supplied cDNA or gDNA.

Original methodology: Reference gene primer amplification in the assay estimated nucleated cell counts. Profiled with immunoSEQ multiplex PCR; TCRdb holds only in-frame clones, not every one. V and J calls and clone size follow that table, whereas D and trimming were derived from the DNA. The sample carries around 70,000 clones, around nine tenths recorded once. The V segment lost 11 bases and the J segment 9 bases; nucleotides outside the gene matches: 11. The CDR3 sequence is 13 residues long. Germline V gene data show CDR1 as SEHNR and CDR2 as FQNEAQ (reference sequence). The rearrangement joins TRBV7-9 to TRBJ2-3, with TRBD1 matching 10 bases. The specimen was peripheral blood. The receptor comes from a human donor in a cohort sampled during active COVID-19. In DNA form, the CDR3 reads TGTGCCTCGACAGGGGGCGCCTTGGGGACGCAGTATTTT. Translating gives CASTGGALGTQYF.